This T cell receptor (beta chain) came from a study of shared clonotypes between healthy human individuals. Generated by immunoSEQ multiplex PCR, the TCRdb table keeps only in-frame clones and is missing some. The data show about 1.5 million clones, with approximately 98% seen just once and about 0.4% held by the top ten. This sequence was found in a man under 40 in good health. Input material: naive CD4+ T cells sorted from blood. The subset denotes: CD45RA+ positively selected.

CDR3 DNA sequence: TGCAGCGTTGATGCCCTCACAGATACGCAGTATTTT. Residues: CSVDALTDTQYF. The genes are TRBV29-1 and TRBJ2-3; D is unresolved. Trimming removed 3 bases at V and 2 bases at J, with 6 bases between. Germline V gives CDR1 SQVTM, CDR2 ANQGSEA. This CDR3 is built from 12 residues.